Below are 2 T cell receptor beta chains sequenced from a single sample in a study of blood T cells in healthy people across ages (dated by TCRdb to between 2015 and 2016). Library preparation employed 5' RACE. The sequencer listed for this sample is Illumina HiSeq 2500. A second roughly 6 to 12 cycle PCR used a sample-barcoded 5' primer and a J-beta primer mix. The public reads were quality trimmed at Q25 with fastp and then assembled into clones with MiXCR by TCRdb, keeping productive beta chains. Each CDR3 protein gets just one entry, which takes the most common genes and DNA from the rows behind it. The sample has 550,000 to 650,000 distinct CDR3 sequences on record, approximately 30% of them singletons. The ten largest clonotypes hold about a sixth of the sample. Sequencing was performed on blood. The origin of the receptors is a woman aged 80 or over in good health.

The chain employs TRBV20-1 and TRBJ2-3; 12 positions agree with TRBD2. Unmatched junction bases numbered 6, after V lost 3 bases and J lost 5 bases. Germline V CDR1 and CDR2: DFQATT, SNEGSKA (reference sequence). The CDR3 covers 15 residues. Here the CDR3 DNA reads TGCAGTGCTAGTGGGGTGGGACTAGCGGGAGATACGCAGTATTTT. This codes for CSASGVGLAGDTQYF.

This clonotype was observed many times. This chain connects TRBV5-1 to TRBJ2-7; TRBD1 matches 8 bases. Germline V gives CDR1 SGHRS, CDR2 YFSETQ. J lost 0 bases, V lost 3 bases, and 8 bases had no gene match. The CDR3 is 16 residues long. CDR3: CASSSGATGVSYEQYF. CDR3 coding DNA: TGCGCCAGCAGCTCCGGGGCGACAGGGGTCTCCTACGAGCAGTACTTC. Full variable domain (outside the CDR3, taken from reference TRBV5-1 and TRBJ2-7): KAGVTQTPRYLIKTRGQQVTLSCSPISGHRSVSWYQQTPGQGLQFLFEYFSETQRNKGNFPGRFSGRQFSNSRSEMNVSTLELGDSALYLCASSSGATGVSYEQYFGPGTRLTVT.